Following are 25 T cell receptor beta chains from one sample sequenced in a study of cytomegalovirus exposure and HLA in healthy donors. Vbeta (60) and Jbeta (13) primers were used in the PCR. Libraries were prepared by immunoSEQ multiplex PCR; TCRdb keeps only in-frame clonotypes and omits some of them. The repertoire holds some 200,000 clones, with about 70% as singletons. Sequenced: PBMCs. These receptors all come from a woman aged 25 to 45 in good health and CMV-seronegative.

J is TRBJ2-1 and V is TRBV7-2; 7 bases agree with TRBD1. CDR1 is SGHTA and CDR2 is FQGNSA in the germline V gene. The trim removed 5 bases at V and 7 bases at J, leaving 5 bases unmatched. This CDR3 has 13 residues. Written as DNA, the CDR3 is TGTGCCAGCAGCAGGGACAGAATAAATGAGCAGTTCTTC. It is translated as CASSRDRINEQFF.

The chain is built from TRBV4-1 and TRBJ2-1; TRBD2 aligns across 8 bases. Germline V gene lookup returns CDR1 MGHRA and CDR2 YSYEKL. This CDR3 contains 13 residues. J lost 15 bases, V lost 2 bases, and 9 bases had no gene match. The CDR3 region is CASSQRVGTRPFF. The CDR3 nucleotides read TGCGCCAGCAGCCAACGGGTGGGGACTAGGCCGTTCTTC.

V gene TRBV2 combines with J gene TRBJ2-7, with D unclear. The CDR3 runs to 14 residues. V lost 7 bases and J lost 0, with 13 bases in between. The V gene's germline CDR1 is SNHLY and CDR2 FYNNEI. The CDR3: CASIPKLRSYEQYF. In DNA form, the CDR3 reads TGTGCCAGCATCCCGAAGCTTCGCTCCTACGAGCAGTACTTC. Complete variable domain (other parts from reference TRBV2 and TRBJ2-7): EPEVTQTPSHQVTQMGQEVILRCVPISNHLYFYWYRQILGQKVEFLVSFYNNEISEKSEIFDDQFSVERPDGSNFTLKIRSTKLEDSAMYFCASIPKLRSYEQYFGPGTRLTVT.

The chain is built from TRBV6-5 and TRBJ2-7; a weak D match, TRBD1 (5 bases). The CDR3 runs to 14 residues. Trimming removed 0 bases from V and 1 base from J, with 7 bases in between. Germline V gives CDR1 MNHEY, CDR2 SVGAGI. The CDR3 here is CASSYSAGSYEQYF. DNA for the CDR3: TGTGCCAGCAGTTACTCGGCAGGGTCCTACGAGCAGTACTTC.

This rearrangement joins TRBV11-2 to TRBJ2-5; 8 positions match TRBD1. Germline assignment: CDR1 SGHAT and CDR2 FQNNGV. This CDR3 contains 16 residues. Trimming cost V 5 bases and J 2 bases; bases outside gene matches: 10. This CDR3 reads CASSTFGQGQQETQYF. The CDR3 bases are TGTGCCAGCAGCACTTTCGGACAGGGACAACAAGAGACCCAGTACTTC.

The chain combines TRBV4-3 with TRBJ1-5; weak D call: TRBD1 (5 bases). The CDR3 is made up of 16 amino acids. The V gene lost 0 bases and the J gene lost 5 bases, with 14 bases spanning the gap. Germline V gene data show CDR1 as LGHNA and CDR2 as YSLEER. The CDR3: CASSQDGGSGDQPQHF. The CDR3 DNA follows: TGCGCCAGCAGCCAAGACGGTGGGTCGGGGGATCAGCCCCAGCATTTT.

This clone was seen a single time. The CDR3 sequence: CASSLRSQGNEGQYF. CDR3 bases: TGTGCCAGCAGCTTGAGGTCCCAGGGGAACGAGGGGCAGTACTTC. This chain connects TRBV7-9 to TRBJ2-7, with D possibly TRBD1 on 6 matching bases. This CDR3 is built from 15 residues. Germline V CDR1 and CDR2: SEHNR, FQNEAQ (reference sequence). V was shortened by 3 bases and J by 9 bases, with 21 bases between the two germline ends.

This chain joins TRBV19 and TRBJ2-3; tentative D call: TRBD1 (6 bases). The CDR3 length is 13 residues. CDR1 is LNHDA, CDR2 SQIVND, per germline (reference sequence). Trimming took off 9 bases at V and 1 base at J, with 11 bases between the two ends. Here the CDR3 DNA reads TGTGCCAGCAACAGGGCCCGCACAGATACGCAGTATTTT. Residues: CASNRARTDTQYF.

V usage is TRBV18 and J usage is TRBJ2-6, with D perhaps TRBD1 (6 bases). CDR1 and CDR2 from the germline V gene are KGHSH and LQKENI. There are 15 residues in the CDR3. Trimming stripped 0 bases from V and 8 bases from J, with 11 bases between. CDR3 sequence: CASSPPQGQTNVLTF. For the CDR3, the DNA is TGTGCCAGCTCACCACCACAGGGACAAACCAACGTCCTGACTTTC.

The J gene is TRBJ1-1, the V gene TRBV10-3; D remains unclear. There are 14 residues in the CDR3. The germline V and J ends were trimmed by 4 bases and 0 bases, with 9 bases remaining between them. Germline values: CDR1 ENHRY, CDR2 SYGVKD. The CDR3, as DNA: TGTGCCATCAGTGGGGCAAGGCTGAACACTGAAGCTTTCTTT. It yields the protein CAISGARLNTEAFF.

This sequence joins TRBV5-6 and TRBJ2-2; D possibly corresponds to TRBD1 (6 bases). This CDR3 region has 13 residues. Germline CDR1 SGHDT, CDR2 YYEEEE. V lost 4 bases and J lost 7, with 11 bases in between. The CDR3 DNA sequence: TGTGCCAGCAGCCGAACAGGGATCGGGGAGCTGTTTTTT. Translation: CASSRTGIGELFF.

This clone has just a few counts. This chain uses TRBV2 with TRBJ1-1, with D hard to call. V was trimmed by 1 base and J by 8 bases, leaving 14 bases between them. There are 14 residues in the CDR3. Looked up from germline, CDR1 is SNHLY and CDR2 is FYNNEI. The CDR3 protein is CASSEGELGWEAFF. Written as DNA, the CDR3 is TGTGCCAGCAGTGAAGGGGAGTTGGGATGGGAAGCTTTCTTT. The whole variable domain, filled in from reference TRBV2 and TRBJ1-1, reads EPEVTQTPSHQVTQMGQEVILRCVPISNHLYFYWYRQILGQKVEFLVSFYNNEISEKSEIFDDQFSVERPDGSNFTLKIRSTKLEDSAMYFCASSEGELGWEAFFGQGTRLTVV.

The genes are TRBV6-4 and TRBJ2-1, with 8 nucleotides matching TRBD2. CDR3 length equals 19 residues. Trimming removed 0 bases from V and 10 bases from J; junction bases left unmatched: 20. CDR1 is MRHNA and CDR2 is SNTAGT in the germline V gene. Here the CDR3 DNA reads TGTGCCAGCAGTGACTCCGCTATTTTAAGCGGGAGCCCCCAAAGGGAGCAGTTCTTC. This translates into CASSDSAILSGSPQREQFF.

The chain recombines TRBV5-4 with TRBJ2-7; 8 nucleotides agree with TRBD1. The CDR3 contains 13 residues. CDR1 and CDR2 from the germline V gene are SGHNT and YYREEE (reference sequence). V dropped 0 bases and J dropped 10; count of bases not matched to a gene: 6. Here the CDR3 reads CASSLGDRGVQYF. The DNA of the CDR3 is TGTGCCAGCAGCTTGGGAGACAGGGGTGTTCAGTACTTC.

This clone was counted only a few times. The chain has TRBV5-1 and TRBJ2-7, with TRBD1 identical over 8 bases. Germline V lookup: CDR1 SGHRS, CDR2 YFSETQ. The CDR3 is 14 amino acids. V shed 1 base, J shed 5 bases, and the junction held 5 bases outside the gene matches. CDR3 in amino acids: CASSLLYRGDEQYF. The DNA of the CDR3 is TGCGCCAGCAGCTTGCTCTACAGGGGGGACGAGCAGTACTTC.

The chain has TRBV2 and TRBJ1-1, with 8 nucleotides matching TRBD1. Germline values: CDR1 SNHLY, CDR2 FYNNEI. Germline trimming cut 6 bases from V and 7 bases from J; bases unmatched to any gene: 13. The CDR3 has 15 amino acids. CDR3 sequence (DNA): TGTGCCAGCAGACAAAGACAGGGGCCAGCTCATGAAGCTTTCTTT. Translated, it gives CASRQRQGPAHEAFF.

This clone is categorized as medium-sized (0.01 to 0.1%). The gene calls are TRBV7-9 and TRBJ1-5; a weak D match, TRBD1 (6 bases). V was shortened by 1 base and J by 5 bases, with 15 bases between the two germline ends. Germline CDR1 and CDR2: SEHNR and FQNEAQ (reference sequence). This CDR3 is 16 amino acids long. The CDR3 spells CASSLGIGRGHQPQHF. In DNA form, the CDR3 reads TGTGCCAGCAGCTTAGGGATTGGCAGGGGCCATCAGCCCCAGCATTTT. Full variable domain (rest looked up from reference TRBV7-9 and TRBJ1-5): DTGVSQNPRHKITKRGQNVTFRCDPISEHNRLYWYRQTLGQGPEFLTYFQNEAQLEKSRLLSDRFSAERPKGSFSTLEIQRTEQGDSAMYLCASSLGIGRGHQPQHFGDGTRLSIL.

The J gene is TRBJ2-7, the V gene TRBV6-5; 7 bases line up with TRBD2. This CDR3 spans 13 amino acids. Per the germline V gene, CDR1 is MNHEY and CDR2 is SVGAGI. Trimming took 5 bases from V and 6 from J; bases not matched to a gene: 7. The chain's CDR3 is CASSTGGNIEQYF. CDR3 DNA sequence: TGTGCCAGCAGTACGGGGGGAAATATCGAGCAGTACTTC.

The gene calls are TRBV27 and TRBJ1-2; D call uncertain. Trimming left V 6 bases short and J 4 bases short, with 12 bases between. This CDR3 is 13 amino acids long. Germline V CDR1 and CDR2: MNHEY, SMNVEV (reference sequence). CDR3 residues: CASSHGLSYGYTF. CDR3 in DNA: TGTGCCAGCAGCCACGGACTAAGCTATGGCTACACCTTC.

V usage is TRBV25-1 and J usage is TRBJ2-7; a weak D match, TRBD1 (5 bases). The germline V and J ends were trimmed by 8 bases and 3 bases, with 17 bases remaining between them. The length of the CDR3 is 14 residues. Per germline, CDR1 MGHDK and CDR2 SYGVNS. CDR3 region: CASGAAGPIYEQYF. The CDR3, as DNA: TGTGCCAGCGGGGCGGCAGGGCCCATCTACGAGCAGTACTTC.

This chain links TRBV4-2 with TRBJ2-7; maybe TRBD2 (5 bases). Deletions cut 1 base from V and 0 bases from J, with 16 bases between. CDR1 LGHNA and CDR2 YNFKEQ come from the germline V gene. CDR3 length: 17 residues. This chain's CDR3 is CASSQGLEVSYSYEQYF. For the CDR3, the DNA is TGTGCCAGCAGCCAAGGCCTGGAGGTTTCGTACTCCTACGAGCAGTACTTC.

This chain links TRBV23-1 with TRBJ2-1, with TRBD2 identical over 7 bases. TRBV23-1 falls under the ORF class, with uncertain function. J gave up 4 bases and V 0 bases, and 12 bases lay outside the gene matches. This CDR3 has 18 amino acids. CDR3 sequence reads: CASSQSNSGGLFYNEQFF. CDR3 nucleotides: TGCGCCAGCAGTCAATCAAATAGTGGGGGACTATTTTACAATGAGCAGTTCTTC.

This chain uses TRBV2 with TRBJ2-2, with 12 bases identical to TRBD1. J was trimmed by 5 bases and V by 6 bases; bases with no gene match: 4. The CDR3 consists of 15 residues. CDR1 SNHLY and CDR2 FYNNEI come from the germline V gene. The CDR3 sequence: CASRGTGGWTGELFF. The CDR3 coding sequence is TGTGCCAGCAGGGGGACAGGGGGCTGGACCGGGGAGCTGTTTTTT.

V usage is TRBV5-5 and J usage is TRBJ1-3; a possible D gene is TRBD1 (5 bases). The V end was cut by 4 bases, the J end by 0 bases, with 14 bases between. There are 16 residues in the CDR3. Germline-derived CDR1 and CDR2 are SGHKS and YYEKEE (reference sequence). CDR3 nucleotides: TGTGCCAGCAGCCCTGGGGGGAGCCACTCTGGAAACACCATATATTTT. Amino acid sequence: CASSPGGSHSGNTIYF. The full variable domain, rest sourced from reference TRBV5-5 and TRBJ1-3, is DAGVTQSPTHLIKTRGQQVTLRCSPISGHKSVSWYQQVLGQGPQFIFQYYEKEERGRGNFPDRFSARQFPNYSSELNVNALLLGDSALYLCASSPGGSHSGNTIYFGEGSWLTVV.

The gene calls are TRBV19 and TRBJ2-3; 11 nucleotides align to TRBD2. J was trimmed by 6 bases and V by 5 bases; bases with no gene match: 7. The CDR3 is 15 residues long. Germline V lookup: CDR1 LNHDA, CDR2 SQIVND (reference sequence). The CDR3 DNA reads as TGTGCCAGTAGTTATGGGACTAGCGGAACTGATACGCAGTATTTT. Translation gives CASSYGTSGTDTQYF.